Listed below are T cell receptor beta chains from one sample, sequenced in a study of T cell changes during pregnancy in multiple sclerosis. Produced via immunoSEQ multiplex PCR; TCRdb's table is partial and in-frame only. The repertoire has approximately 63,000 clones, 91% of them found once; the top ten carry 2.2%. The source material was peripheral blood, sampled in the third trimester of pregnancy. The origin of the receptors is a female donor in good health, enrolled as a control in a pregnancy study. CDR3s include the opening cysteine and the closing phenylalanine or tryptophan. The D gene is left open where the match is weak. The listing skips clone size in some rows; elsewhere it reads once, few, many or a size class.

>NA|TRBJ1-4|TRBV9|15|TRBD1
CASSAGGQGAEKLFF
TGTGCCAGCAGCGCCGGGGGACAGGGGGCTGAAAAACTGTTTTTT
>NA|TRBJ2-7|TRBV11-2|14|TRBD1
CASSPGQGAYEQYF
TGTGCCAGCAGCCCGGGGCAGGGGGCCTACGAGCAGTACTTC
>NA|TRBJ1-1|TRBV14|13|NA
CASSHLQGTEAFF
TGTGCCAGCAGCCACCTTCAGGGCACTGAAGCTTTCTTT
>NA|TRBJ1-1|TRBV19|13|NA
CASREGHITEAFF
TGTGCCAGTAGGGAAGGACATATCACTGAAGCTTTCTTT
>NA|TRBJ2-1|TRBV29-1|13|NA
CSVGLRLRNEQFF
TGCAGCGTTGGTCTCCGACTTCGCAATGAGCAGTTCTTC
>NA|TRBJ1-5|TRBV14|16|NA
CASSQFTGGRGQPQHF
TGTGCCAGCAGCCAATTTACGGGGGGCCGGGGTCAGCCCCAGCATTTT
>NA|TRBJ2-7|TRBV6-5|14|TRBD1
CASSIQGDTYEQYF
TGTGCCAGCAGCATACAGGGGGATACCTACGAGCAGTACTTC
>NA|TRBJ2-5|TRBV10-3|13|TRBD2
CAGGGTDQETQYF
TGTGCCGGGGGAGGGACGGACCAAGAGACCCAGTACTTC
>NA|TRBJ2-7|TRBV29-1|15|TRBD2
CSVTTAETSTGEQYF
TGCAGCGTTACTACTGCTGAGACTAGCACCGGCGAGCAGTACTTC
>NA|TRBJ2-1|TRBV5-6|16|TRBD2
CASSSSRLAGVREQFF
TGTGCCAGCAGCTCCTCTCGACTAGCGGGAGTCAGAGAGCAGTTCTTC
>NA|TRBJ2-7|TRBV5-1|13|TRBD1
CASSQDRVGEQYF
TGCGCCAGCAGCCAAGACAGGGTTGGCGAGCAGTACTTC
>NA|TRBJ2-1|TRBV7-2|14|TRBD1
CASSPGTGFTEQFF
TGTGCCAGCAGCCCCGGGACAGGGTTTACTGAGCAGTTCTTC
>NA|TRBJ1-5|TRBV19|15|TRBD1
CASSIGGQDNQPQHF
TGTGCCAGTAGTATAGGGGGACAGGACAATCAGCCCCAGCATTTT
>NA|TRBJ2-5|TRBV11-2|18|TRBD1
CASSAPGTGDLLQETQYF
TGTGCCAGCAGCGCCCCCGGGACAGGGGACCTCCTCCAAGAGACCCAGTACTTC
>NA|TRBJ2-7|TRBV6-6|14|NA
CASSYSPGAYEQYF
TGTGCCAGCAGTTACTCTCCCGGGGCCTACGAGCAGTACTTC
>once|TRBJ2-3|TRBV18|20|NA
CASSSLFGAGTPRAQDTQYF
TGTGCCAGCTCATCCCTTTTTGGAGCGGGGACACCCAGGGCCCAAGATACGCAGTATTTT
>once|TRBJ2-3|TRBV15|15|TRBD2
CATSAPSGGTDTQYF
TGTGCCACCAGTGCTCCTAGCGGGGGCACAGATACGCAGTATTTT
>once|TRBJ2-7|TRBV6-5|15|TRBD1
CASSYVGTGSYEQYF
TGTGCCAGCAGTTACGTAGGGACAGGGTCCTACGAGCAGTACTTC
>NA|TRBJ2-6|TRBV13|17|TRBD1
CASSSDRGPGGANVLTF
TGTGCCAGCAGCTCGGACAGGGGCCCCGGGGGGGCCAACGTCCTGACTTTC
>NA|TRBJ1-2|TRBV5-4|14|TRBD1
CASSGRGQGYGYTF
TGTGCCAGCAGCGGACGGGGACAGGGTTATGGCTACACCTTC
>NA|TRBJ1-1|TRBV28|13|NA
CASSPSFITEAFF
TGTGCCAGCAGTCCCTCCTTTATTACTGAAGCTTTCTTT
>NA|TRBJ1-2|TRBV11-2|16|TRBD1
CASSPLLRQGGYGYTF
TGTGCCAGCAGCCCCTTACTAAGACAGGGAGGCTATGGCTACACCTTC
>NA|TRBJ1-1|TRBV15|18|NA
CATSVSKGIRSMNTEAFF
TGTGCCACCAGCGTATCAAAGGGGATACGAAGCATGAACACTGAAGCTTTCTTT
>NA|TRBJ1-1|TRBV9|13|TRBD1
CASSARGDTEAFF
TGTGCCAGCAGCGCCAGGGGGGACACTGAAGCTTTCTTT
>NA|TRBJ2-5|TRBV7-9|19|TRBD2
CASSSPVPTSGGPQETQYF
TGTGCCAGCAGCAGCCCAGTCCCGACTAGCGGGGGGCCTCAAGAGACCCAGTACTTC
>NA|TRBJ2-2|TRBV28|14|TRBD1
CASSNNRGAGELFF
TGTGCCAGCAGCAACAACAGGGGGGCCGGGGAGCTGTTTTTT
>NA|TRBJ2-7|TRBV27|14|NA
CASSLGSPGYEQYF
TGTGCCAGCAGTTTGGGGTCCCCAGGGTACGAGCAGTACTTC
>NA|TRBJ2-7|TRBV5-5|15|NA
CASSLRQDISYEQYF
TGTGCCAGCAGCTTGAGACAGGACATATCCTACGAGCAGTACTTC
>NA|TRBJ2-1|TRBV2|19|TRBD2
CASSSEASGRASSYNEQFF
TGTGCCAGCTCATCTGAGGCTAGCGGGAGGGCCTCCTCCTACAATGAGCAGTTCTTC
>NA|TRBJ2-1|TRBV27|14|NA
CASSLAGLGNEQFF
TGTGCCAGCAGTTTGGCGGGGCTGGGAAATGAGCAGTTCTTC
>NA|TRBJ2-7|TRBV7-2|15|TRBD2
CASSKTSGSSYEQYF
TGTGCCAGCAGCAAAACTAGCGGGTCCTCCTACGAGCAGTACTTC
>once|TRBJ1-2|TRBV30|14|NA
CAWSLRVGQGGYTF
TGTGCCTGGAGTTTACGGGTGGGGCAGGGTGGCTACACCTTC
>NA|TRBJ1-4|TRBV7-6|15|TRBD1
CASSTAAGGNEKLFF
TGTGCCAGCAGCACAGCTGCAGGGGGGAATGAAAAACTGTTTTTT
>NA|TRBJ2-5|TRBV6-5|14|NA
CASSYSRVGETQYF
TGTGCCAGCAGTTACAGTCGGGTCGGAGAGACCCAGTACTTC
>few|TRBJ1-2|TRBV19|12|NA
CATTGSGYGYTF
TGTGCCACCACAGGGTCTGGCTATGGCTACACCTTC
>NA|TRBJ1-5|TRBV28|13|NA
CASSPQGPEPQHF
TGTGCCAGCAGTCCCCAGGGCCCGGAGCCCCAGCATTTT
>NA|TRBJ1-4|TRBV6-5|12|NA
CASSFQGRKLFF
TGTGCCAGCAGTTTTCAGGGCAGAAAACTGTTTTTT
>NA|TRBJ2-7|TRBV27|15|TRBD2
CASSYSGLAAYEQYF
TGTGCCAGCAGTTACTCGGGACTAGCGGCTTACGAGCAGTACTTC
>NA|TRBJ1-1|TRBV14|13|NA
CASRHRGNPEAFF
TGTGCCAGCAGGCATCGGGGGAATCCTGAAGCTTTCTTT
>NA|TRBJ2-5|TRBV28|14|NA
CASSLFRQGETQYF
TGTGCCAGCAGTTTATTTCGCCAGGGTGAGACCCAGTACTTC
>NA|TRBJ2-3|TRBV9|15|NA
CASSVALAITDTQYF
TGTGCCAGCAGCGTAGCTCTGGCAATCACAGATACGCAGTATTTT
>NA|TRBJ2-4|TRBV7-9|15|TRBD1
CASSPGQGASDIQYF
TGTGCCAGCAGCCCTGGACAGGGGGCTTCGGACATTCAGTACTTC
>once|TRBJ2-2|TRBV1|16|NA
CTSSGTSGGRTGELFF
TGCACCAGCTCCGGGACTAGCGGGGGGAGAACCGGGGAGCTGTTTTTT
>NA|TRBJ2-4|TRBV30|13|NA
CAWSVTSKVIQYF
TGTGCCTGGAGCGTGACTAGTAAGGTCATTCAGTACTTC
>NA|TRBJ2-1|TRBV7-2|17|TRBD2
CASSPDTSGRFYNEQFF
TGTGCCAGCAGCCCAGACACTAGCGGGAGATTCTACAATGAGCAGTTCTTC
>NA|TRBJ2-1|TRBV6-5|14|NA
CASSYSRIYNEQFF
TGTGCCAGCAGTTACTCGCGGATCTACAATGAGCAGTTCTTC
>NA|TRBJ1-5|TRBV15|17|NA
CATSRDRTVNKDQPQHF
TGTGCCACCAGCAGAGATCGGACAGTAAATAAGGATCAGCCCCAGCATTTT
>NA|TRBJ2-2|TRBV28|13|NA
CASRRLNSGELFF
TGTGCCAGCCGTAGACTGAACTCCGGGGAGCTGTTTTTT
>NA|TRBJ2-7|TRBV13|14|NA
CASSLGGGGYEQYF
TGTGCCAGCAGCTTAGGGGGAGGGGGTTACGAGCAGTACTTC
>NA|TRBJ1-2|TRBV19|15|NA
CASSISSGTPDGYTF
TGTGCCAGTAGTATATCAAGCGGGACACCTGATGGCTACACCTTC
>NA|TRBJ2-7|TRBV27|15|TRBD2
CASAWGLAGGYEQYF
TGTGCCAGCGCCTGGGGACTAGCGGGAGGCTACGAGCAGTACTTC
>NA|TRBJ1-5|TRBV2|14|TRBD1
CATARDGTDQPQHF
TGTGCCACCGCGAGGGACGGGACAGATCAGCCCCAGCATTTT
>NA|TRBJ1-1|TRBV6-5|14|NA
CASSYVIPGAEAFF
TGTGCCAGCAGTTACGTCATCCCGGGGGCTGAAGCTTTCTTT
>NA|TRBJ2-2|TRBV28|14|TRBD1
CATTGTGGSGELFF
TGTGCCACGACCGGGACAGGAGGTTCAGGGGAGCTGTTTTTT
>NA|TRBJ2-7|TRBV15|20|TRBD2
CATPQPKALAERGSSYEQYF
TGTGCCACCCCACAACCCAAGGCACTAGCGGAGAGGGGGAGCTCCTACGAGCAGTACTTC
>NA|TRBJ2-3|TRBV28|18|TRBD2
CASSLAGLAGAWADTQYF
TGTGCCAGCAGTTTAGCAGGACTAGCGGGAGCGTGGGCAGATACGCAGTATTTT
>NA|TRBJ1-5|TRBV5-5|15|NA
CASSLGPGRNQPQHF
TGTGCCAGCAGCTTGGGGCCGGGAAGGAATCAGCCCCAGCATTTT
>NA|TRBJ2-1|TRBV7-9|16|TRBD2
CASSAPSGRSYNEQFF
TGTGCCAGCAGCGCCCCTAGCGGGAGGTCCTACAATGAGCAGTTCTTC
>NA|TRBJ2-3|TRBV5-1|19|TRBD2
CASSPGLAGGRASTDTQYF
TGCGCCAGCTCCCCGGGACTAGCGGGAGGACGTGCTAGCACAGATACGCAGTATTTT